One T cell receptor (beta chain) is described in this entry. The method was immunoSEQ multiplex PCR; TCRdb's version includes in-frame clones alone and lacks a portion of them. Of 35,000 or so clones in the sample, over 80% were seen once. Trimming shortened V by 1 base and J by 4 bases, and 11 bases separated the two germline ends. The CDR3 contains 15 residues. CDR1 and CDR2 from the germline V gene are SGHTA and FQGNSA. This sample was included in a study of T cell changes during pregnancy in multiple sclerosis. Sequencing was performed on CD4+ T cells from peripheral blood mononuclear cells, taken in the third trimester of pregnancy. The chain combines TRBV7-2 with TRBJ1-3; D is possibly TRBD1 (6 bases). The receptor was derived from a female donor in good health, enrolled as a control in a pregnancy study. CDR3 residues: CASSLEGQLGNTIYF. The CDR3, as DNA: TGTGCCAGCAGCTTAGAGGGACAATTGGGAAACACCATATATTTT.